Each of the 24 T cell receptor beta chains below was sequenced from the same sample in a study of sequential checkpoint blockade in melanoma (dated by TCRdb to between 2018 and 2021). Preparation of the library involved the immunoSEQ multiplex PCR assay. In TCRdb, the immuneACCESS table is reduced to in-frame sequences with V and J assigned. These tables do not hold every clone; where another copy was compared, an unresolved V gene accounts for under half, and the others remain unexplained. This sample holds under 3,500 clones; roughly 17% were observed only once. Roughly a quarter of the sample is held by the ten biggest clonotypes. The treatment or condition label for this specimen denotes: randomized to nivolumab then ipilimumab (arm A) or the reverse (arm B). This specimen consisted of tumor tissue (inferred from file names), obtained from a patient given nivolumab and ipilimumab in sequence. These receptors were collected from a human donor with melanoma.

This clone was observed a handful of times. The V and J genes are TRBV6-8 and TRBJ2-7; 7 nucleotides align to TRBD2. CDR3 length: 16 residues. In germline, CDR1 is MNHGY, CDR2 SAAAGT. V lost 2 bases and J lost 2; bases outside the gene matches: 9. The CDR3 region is CASSYGTKVNAYEQYF. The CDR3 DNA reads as TGTGCCAGCAGTTACGGGACTAAAGTTAACGCCTACGAGCAGTACTTC.

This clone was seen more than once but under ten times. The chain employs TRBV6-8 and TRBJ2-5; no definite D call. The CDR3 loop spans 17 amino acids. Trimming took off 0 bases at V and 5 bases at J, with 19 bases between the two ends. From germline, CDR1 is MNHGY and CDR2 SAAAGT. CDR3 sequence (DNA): TGTGCCAGCAGTTACTCGATGTCTGGTATAGGGTTGGAGACCCAGTACTTC. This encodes CASSYSMSGIGLETQYF.

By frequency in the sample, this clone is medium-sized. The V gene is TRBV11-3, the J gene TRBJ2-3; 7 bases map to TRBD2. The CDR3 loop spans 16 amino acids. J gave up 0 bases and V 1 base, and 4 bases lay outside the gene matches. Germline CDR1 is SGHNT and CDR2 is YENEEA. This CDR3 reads CASSLGASGSTDTQYF. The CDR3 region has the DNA TGTGCCAGCAGCTTAGGGGCTAGCGGAAGCACAGATACGCAGTATTTT. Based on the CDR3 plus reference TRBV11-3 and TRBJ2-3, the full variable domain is EAGVVQSPRYKIIEKKQPVAFWCNPISGHNTLYWYLQNLGQGPELLIRYENEEAVDDSQLPKDRFSAERLKGVDSTLKIQPAELGDSAVYLCASSLGASGSTDTQYFGPGTRLTVL.

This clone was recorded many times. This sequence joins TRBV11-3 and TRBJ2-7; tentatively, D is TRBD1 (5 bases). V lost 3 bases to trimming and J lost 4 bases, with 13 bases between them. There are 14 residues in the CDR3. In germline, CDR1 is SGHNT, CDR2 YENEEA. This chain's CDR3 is CASSFWNRRYEQYF. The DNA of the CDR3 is TGTGCCAGCAGCTTTTGGAACAGGAGATACGAGCAGTACTTC.

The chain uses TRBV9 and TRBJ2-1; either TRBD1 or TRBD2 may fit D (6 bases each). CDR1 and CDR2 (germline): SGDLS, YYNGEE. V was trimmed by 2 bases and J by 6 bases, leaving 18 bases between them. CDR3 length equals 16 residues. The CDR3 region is CASSVSTGAILNEQFF. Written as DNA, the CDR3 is TGTGCCAGCAGCGTCTCGACGGGGGCGATACTCAATGAGCAGTTCTTC. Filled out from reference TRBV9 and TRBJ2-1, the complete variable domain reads DSGVTQTPKHLITATGQRVTLRCSPRSGDLSVYWYQQSLDQGLQFLIQYYNGEERAKGNILERFSAQQFPDLHSELNLSSLELGDSALYFCASSVSTGAILNEQFFGPGTRLTVL.

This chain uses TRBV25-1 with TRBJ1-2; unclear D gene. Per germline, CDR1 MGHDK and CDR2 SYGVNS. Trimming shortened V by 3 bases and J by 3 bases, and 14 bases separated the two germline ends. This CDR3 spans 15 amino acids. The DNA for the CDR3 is TGTGCCAGCAGTGAGGCAGGACGGGGATACTATGGCTACACCTTC. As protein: CASSEAGRGYYGYTF.

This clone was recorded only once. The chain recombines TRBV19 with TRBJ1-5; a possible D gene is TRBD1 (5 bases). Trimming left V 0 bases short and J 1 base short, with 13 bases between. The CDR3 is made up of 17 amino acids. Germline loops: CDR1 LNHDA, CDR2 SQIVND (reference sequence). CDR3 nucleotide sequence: TGTGCCAGTAGTATAGATCGGGGGGGGACGAGCAATCAGCCCCAGCATTTT. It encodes CASSIDRGGTSNQPQHF.

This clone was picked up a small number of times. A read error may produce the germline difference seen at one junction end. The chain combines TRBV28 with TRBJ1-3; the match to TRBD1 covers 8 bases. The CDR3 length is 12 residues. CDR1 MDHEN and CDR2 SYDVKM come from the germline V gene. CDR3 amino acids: CASSLSLDRVNF. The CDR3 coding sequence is TGTGCCAGCAGTTTATCTCTGGACAGGGTGAATTTT. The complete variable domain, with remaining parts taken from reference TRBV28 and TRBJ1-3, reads DVKVTQSSRYLVKRTGEKVFLECVQDMDHENMFWYRQDPGLGLRLIYFSYDVKMKEKGDIPEGYSVSREKKERFSLILESASTNQTSMYLCASSLSLDRVNFGEGSWLTVV.

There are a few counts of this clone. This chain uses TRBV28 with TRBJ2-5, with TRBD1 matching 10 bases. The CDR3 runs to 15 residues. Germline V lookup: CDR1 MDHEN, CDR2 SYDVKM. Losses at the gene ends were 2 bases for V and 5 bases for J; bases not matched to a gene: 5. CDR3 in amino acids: CASSLGTGVGETQYF. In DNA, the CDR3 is TGTGCCAGCAGTTTAGGGACAGGGGTCGGGGAGACCCAGTACTTC.

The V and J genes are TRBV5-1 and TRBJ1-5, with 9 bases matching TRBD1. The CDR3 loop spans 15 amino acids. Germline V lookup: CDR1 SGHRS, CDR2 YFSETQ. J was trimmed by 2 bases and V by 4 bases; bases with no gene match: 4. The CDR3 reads CASSPGTGRNQPQHF. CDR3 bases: TGCGCCAGCAGCCCCGGGACAGGGCGCAATCAGCCCCAGCATTTT.

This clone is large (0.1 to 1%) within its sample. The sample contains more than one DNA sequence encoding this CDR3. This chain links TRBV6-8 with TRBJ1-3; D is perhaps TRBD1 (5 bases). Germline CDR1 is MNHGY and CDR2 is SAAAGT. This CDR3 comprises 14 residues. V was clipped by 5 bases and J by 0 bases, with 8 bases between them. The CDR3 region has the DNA TGTGCCAGCAGTGACGGGGCCTCTGGAAACACCATATATTTT. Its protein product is CASSDGASGNTIYF.

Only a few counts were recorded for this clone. The CDR3 loop reads CASSYSDRGPYYEQYF. Here the CDR3 DNA reads TGTGCCAGCAGTTACTCGGACAGGGGGCCCTACTACGAGCAGTACTTC. The chain is built from TRBV6-8 and TRBJ2-7; 11 bases are shared with TRBD1. The V gene's germline CDR1 is MNHGY and CDR2 SAAAGT. This CDR3 is 16 amino acids long. The junction had 4 bases not matched to a gene; V was cut back by 0 bases and J by 3 bases.

CDR3 nucleotide sequence: TGCGCCAGCAGTGAGTCAAGCGGTAGCGGGCCCCAGCATTTT. The encoded protein is CASSESSGSGPQHF. This rearrangement joins TRBV10-2 to TRBJ1-5; D unresolved. CDR1 is WSHSY, CDR2 SAAADI, per germline. This CDR3 is 14 amino acids long. V shed 0 bases and J shed 9 bases, with 12 bases lying between them.

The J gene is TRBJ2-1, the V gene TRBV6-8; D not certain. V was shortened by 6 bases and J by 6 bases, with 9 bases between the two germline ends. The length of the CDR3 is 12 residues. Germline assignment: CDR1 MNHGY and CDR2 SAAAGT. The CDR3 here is CASRSYSNEQFF. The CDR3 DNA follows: TGTGCCAGCAGGAGCTATAGCAATGAGCAGTTCTTC.

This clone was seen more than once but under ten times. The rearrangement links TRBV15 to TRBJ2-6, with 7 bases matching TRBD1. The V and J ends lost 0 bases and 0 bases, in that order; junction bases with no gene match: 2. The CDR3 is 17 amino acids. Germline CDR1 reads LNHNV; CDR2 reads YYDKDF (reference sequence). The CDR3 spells CATSRDRGFSGANVLTF. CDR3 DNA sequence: TGTGCCACCAGCAGAGACAGGGGGTTCTCTGGGGCCAACGTCCTGACTTTC.

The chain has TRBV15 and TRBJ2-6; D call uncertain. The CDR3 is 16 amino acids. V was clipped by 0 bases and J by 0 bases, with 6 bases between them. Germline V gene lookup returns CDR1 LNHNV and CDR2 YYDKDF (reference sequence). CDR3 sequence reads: CATSRDRASGANVLTF. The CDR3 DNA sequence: TGTGCCACCAGCAGAGATCGGGCCTCTGGGGCCAACGTCCTGACTTTC.

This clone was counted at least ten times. This chain's CDR3 is CASSQAFVDRFLTF. For the CDR3, the DNA is TGCGCCAGCAGCCAAGCATTCGTGGACCGATTCCTGACTTTC. The genes are TRBV4-1 and TRBJ2-6; D ambiguous. V shed 1 base and J shed 14 bases, with 15 bases lying between them. The CDR3 extends over 14 amino acids. Germline V gene lookup returns CDR1 MGHRA and CDR2 YSYEKL.

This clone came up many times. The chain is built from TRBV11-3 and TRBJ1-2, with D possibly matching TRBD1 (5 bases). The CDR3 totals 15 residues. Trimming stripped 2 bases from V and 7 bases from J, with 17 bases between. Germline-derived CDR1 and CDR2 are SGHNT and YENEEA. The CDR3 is CASSLPPDAGFGYTF. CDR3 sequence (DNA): TGTGCCAGCAGCTTACCGCCGGACGCAGGGTTTGGCTACACCTTC. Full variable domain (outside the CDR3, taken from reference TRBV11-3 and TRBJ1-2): EAGVVQSPRYKIIEKKQPVAFWCNPISGHNTLYWYLQNLGQGPELLIRYENEEAVDDSQLPKDRFSAERLKGVDSTLKIQPAELGDSAVYLCASSLPPDAGFGYTFGSGTRLTVV.

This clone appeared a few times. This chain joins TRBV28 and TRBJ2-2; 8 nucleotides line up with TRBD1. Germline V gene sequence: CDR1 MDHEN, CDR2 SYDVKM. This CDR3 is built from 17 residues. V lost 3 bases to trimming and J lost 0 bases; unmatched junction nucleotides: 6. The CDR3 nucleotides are TGTGCCAGCAGTTTCCCTTGGACAGGGCCGAACACCGGGGAGCTGTTTTTT. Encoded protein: CASSFPWTGPNTGELFF.

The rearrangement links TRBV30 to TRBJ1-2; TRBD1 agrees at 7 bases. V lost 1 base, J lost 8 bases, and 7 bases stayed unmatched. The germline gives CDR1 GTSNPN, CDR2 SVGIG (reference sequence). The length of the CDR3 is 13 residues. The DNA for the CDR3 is TGTGCCTGGAGTGAGCCAGGGGGACGGGGCTACACCTTC. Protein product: CAWSEPGGRGYTF.

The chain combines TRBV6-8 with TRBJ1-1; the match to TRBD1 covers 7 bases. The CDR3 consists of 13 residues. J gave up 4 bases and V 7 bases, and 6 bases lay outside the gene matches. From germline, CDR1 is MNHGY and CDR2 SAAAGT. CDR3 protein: CASNIQGSTEAFF. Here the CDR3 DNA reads TGTGCCAGCAATATACAGGGGAGCACTGAAGCTTTCTTT.

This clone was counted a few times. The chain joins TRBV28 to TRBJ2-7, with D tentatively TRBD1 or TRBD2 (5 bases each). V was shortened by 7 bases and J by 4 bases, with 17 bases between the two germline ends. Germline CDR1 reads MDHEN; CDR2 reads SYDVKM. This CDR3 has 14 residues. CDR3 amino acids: CASILRDRPYEQYF. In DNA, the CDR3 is TGTGCCAGCATCCTTCGGGACCGACCATACGAGCAGTACTTC.

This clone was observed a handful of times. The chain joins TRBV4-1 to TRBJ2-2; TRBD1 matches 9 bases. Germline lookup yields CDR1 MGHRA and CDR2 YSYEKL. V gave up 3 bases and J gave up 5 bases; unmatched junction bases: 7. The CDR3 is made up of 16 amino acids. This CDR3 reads CASSHRAGTGTGELFF. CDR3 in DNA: TGCGCCAGCAGCCACCGTGCTGGGACAGGGACCGGGGAGCTGTTTTTT.

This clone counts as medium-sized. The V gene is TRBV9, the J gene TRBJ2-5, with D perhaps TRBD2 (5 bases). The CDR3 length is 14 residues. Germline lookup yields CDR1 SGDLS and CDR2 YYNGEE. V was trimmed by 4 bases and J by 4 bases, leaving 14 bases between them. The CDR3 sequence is CASSKAQGRETQYF. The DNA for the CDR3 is TGTGCCAGCAGCAAAGCTCAAGGGAGAGAGACCCAGTACTTC. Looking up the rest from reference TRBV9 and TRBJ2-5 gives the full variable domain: DSGVTQTPKHLITATGQRVTLRCSPRSGDLSVYWYQQSLDQGLQFLIQYYNGEERAKGNILERFSAQQFPDLHSELNLSSLELGDSALYFCASSKAQGRETQYFGPGTRLLVL.